These T cell receptor beta chains were read from a single sample in a study of memory CD4+ T cells and cytomegalovirus serostatus. Generated by immunoSEQ multiplex PCR, the TCRdb table keeps only in-frame clones and is missing some. The data contain 40,000 to 50,000 clones, around four fifths of them seen just once; the ten biggest clones take up 0.9% to 0.95%. Sequences were obtained from memory CD4+ T cells from blood. These receptors were collected from an adult in good health and CMV-seronegative. Both conserved end residues are part of each CDR3. The order of the fields is D gene, J gene, clone size, V gene, CDR3 DNA, CDR3 protein. D genes are given only for firm matches. Some rows have no size entry. The others give once, few or many, or a class for an expanded clone.

NA,TRBJ2-1,NA,TRBV7-2,TGTGCCAGCAGCTTAGCGCGGGGTCCCTACAATGAGCAGTTCTTC,CASSLARGPYNEQFF
NA,TRBJ1-6,NA,TRBV28,TGTGCCAGCACAGACAGGCTAGGAGAATCACCCCTCCACTTT,CASTDRLGESPLHF
NA,TRBJ2-3,NA,TRBV5-4,TGTGCCAGCAGCTGGCGGGGCACAGATACGCAGTATTTT,CASSWRGTDTQYF
NA,TRBJ2-5,once,TRBV5-6,TGTGCCAGCAGCCCTGACAGGAGGTTCCAAGAGACCCAGTACTTC,CASSPDRRFQETQYF
NA,TRBJ1-4,NA,TRBV9,TGTGCCAGCAGCGTCGGGCAGGGGTACGAAAAACTGTTTTTT,CASSVGQGYEKLFF
NA,TRBJ1-6,once,TRBV15,TGTGCCACCAGCAGACAAAATTCACCCCTCCACTTT,CATSRQNSPLHF
NA,TRBJ2-2,NA,TRBV5-1,TGCGCCGGTCGAGGAGACACGAACACCGGGGAGCTGTTTTTT,CAGRGDTNTGELFF
NA,TRBJ2-5,NA,TRBV18,TGTGCCAGCTCACCCCCGGCGACATCAGAGACCCAGTACTTC,CASSPPATSETQYF
NA,TRBJ1-1,NA,TRBV7-3,TGTGCCAGCAGCTTAACGAGAACGCTGGGGAGCACTGAAGCTTTCTTT,CASSLTRTLGSTEAFF
NA,TRBJ1-2,NA,TRBV6-5,TGTGCCAGCAGTAGACGATCCTCGGACGGCTACACCTTC,CASSRRSSDGYTF
NA,TRBJ2-3,NA,TRBV6-5,TGTGCCAGCAGAATAACTAGCACAGATACGCAGTATTTT,CASRITSTDTQYF
NA,TRBJ1-4,NA,TRBV5-5,TGTGCCAGCAGCAGACGGGACGGACGGAATAATAATGAAAAACTGTTTTTT,CASSRRDGRNNNEKLFF
TRBD1,TRBJ2-1,NA,TRBV7-2,TGTGCCAGCAGCTCCGGGACAGGAAACCACAATGAGCAGTTCTTC,CASSSGTGNHNEQFF
NA,TRBJ2-3,NA,TRBV20-1,TGCAGTGCTACCACAGATACGCAGTATTTT,CSATTDTQYF
NA,TRBJ1-5,NA,TRBV28,TGTGCCAGCAGCCTCAATCAGCCCCAGCATTTT,CASSLNQPQHF
TRBD2,TRBJ2-3,once,TRBV2,TGTGCCAGCAGTGAACTAGCGGGGGGAACAGATACGCAGTATTTT,CASSELAGGTDTQYF
TRBD1,TRBJ1-1,NA,TRBV6-5,TGTGCCAGCAGTCGCCAGGGGGCGCAGGCTTTCTTT,CASSRQGAQAFF
TRBD2,TRBJ2-5,NA,TRBV2,TGTGCCAGCACTTCACTAGCGGGCGAACACGAGACCCAGTACTTC,CASTSLAGEHETQYF
NA,TRBJ2-3,NA,TRBV7-3,TGTGCCAGCAGCTTAAACCTCGGGACCGCAAATACGCAGTATTTT,CASSLNLGTANTQYF
NA,TRBJ1-5,NA,TRBV19,TGTGCCAGCAACAGAGACTATAGCAATCAGCCCCAGCATTTT,CASNRDYSNQPQHF
TRBD1,TRBJ2-7,NA,TRBV5-1,TGCGCCAGCAGCCCTGGAGACAGGGGCCCTTCTAAAGAGCAGTACTTC,CASSPGDRGPSKEQYF
TRBD2,TRBJ2-3,NA,TRBV4-1,TGCGCCAGCAGCCAAGGGCGGGGGGGTAGCACAGATACGCAGTATTTT,CASSQGRGGSTDTQYF
TRBD1,TRBJ1-2,NA,TRBV20-1,TGCAGTGCTCGACAGGGGAACGGCTACACCTTC,CSARQGNGYTF
TRBD1,TRBJ1-6,NA,TRBV29-1,TGCAGCGTCCACTTGGGACAGGGGAGCAGGAATTCACCCCTCCACTTT,CSVHLGQGSRNSPLHF
NA,TRBJ1-2,NA,TRBV29-1,TGCAGCTTCCGCCTGACAGGCGACTATGGCTACACCTTC,CSFRLTGDYGYTF
TRBD1,TRBJ2-2,NA,TRBV27,TGTGCCAGCAAAGATCGAGGGACAGGGAGAACCGGGGAGCTGTTTTTT,CASKDRGTGRTGELFF
NA,TRBJ2-3,NA,TRBV7-3,TGTGCCAGCAGCTTTCAGGGTACCACAGATACGCAGTATTTT,CASSFQGTTDTQYF
NA,TRBJ1-5,NA,TRBV4-3,TGCGCCAGCAGCCAAAGCCTCAACCGGGGGGATCAGCCCCAGCATTTT,CASSQSLNRGDQPQHF
TRBD1,TRBJ1-4,once,TRBV4-3,TGCGCCAGCAGCCAAGTTCTAGGACAGGGTGGTGGTGAAAAACTGTTTTTT,CASSQVLGQGGGEKLFF
NA,TRBJ1-1,NA,TRBV11-2,TGTGCCAGCAGCTTAGTGGGTGGGACAATGAACACTGAAGCTTTCTTT,CASSLVGGTMNTEAFF
NA,TRBJ1-3,NA,TRBV18,TGTGCCAGCTCAGACCCGAGCTCTGGAAACACCATATATTTT,CASSDPSSGNTIYF
NA,TRBJ1-3,NA,TRBV5-4,TGTGCCAGCAGCAGCCGCTCTGGAAACACCATATATTTT,CASSSRSGNTIYF